Listed below are T cell receptor beta chains from one sample, sequenced in a study of cytomegalovirus exposure and HLA in healthy donors. The data were produced by immunoSEQ multiplex PCR, yet TCRdb's version contains in-frame clones alone and is incomplete. The profile covers 110,000 to 150,000 clones, with over 90% appearing a single time and around 1.9% taken by the ten largest. The sample taken for sequencing was PBMCs. The source of these receptors is a man aged 18 to 35 in good health and CMV-seropositive. Both conserved end residues are part of each CDR3.

TRBV27,CASSAGGPYEQYF
TRBV6-6,CASSPLLSGELFF
TRBV2,CASSRLMGLAGEQYF
TRBV19,CASSIKGQGFYEQYF
TRBV28,CASRLTSSYNSPLHF
TRBV11-2,CASSLGQGGDTQYF
TRBV28,CASSSTTGYGYTF
TRBV4-1,CASSQAGTGYEQYF
TRBV5-5,CASSLWFSGSPDEQYF
TRBV4-2,CASSQDVGRGAGELFF
TRBV7-9,CASSPLPSGRRYNEQFF
TRBV1,CTSSLVGRKVYEQYF
TRBV7-2,CASSPTRGVQGYTF
TRBV7-2,CASTPWSGDNEQFF
TRBV19,CASSRQGRSGANVLTF
TRBV5-1,CASSPTGQNNEKLFF
TRBV29-1,CSVGTFSETQYF
TRBV5-6,CASSRRGIYTEAFF
TRBV5-4,CAIPGTGGFGEQYF
TRBV19,CASSIAGVGDTQYF
TRBV2,CASSESQIQPQHF
TRBV25-1,CASSEYFTGTTYEQYF
TRBV28,CASSLPGRAGESEKLFF
TRBV15,CATSRSRQGTTQYF
TRBV28,CASSFRPRGPNEQYF
TRBV28,CASSLGPVAAIYGYTF
TRBV28,CASSLRSEQYF
TRBV2,CASSDRGGGTGELFF
TRBV18,CASSPGSGSLYEQYF
TRBV13,CASRQGSGNEQFF
TRBV11-1,CASSLALAGGLEQFF
TRBV5-1,CASSPGGHRVEETQYF
TRBV28,CASSLAGGVQGYQPQHF
TRBV15,CATSLRQGGEKLFF
TRBV5-6,CASSWGQANYGYTF
TRBV5-1,CASSLDPGVEGYTF
TRBV4-2,CASSQETGQGAYGYTF
TRBV29-1,CSGGQNTGELFF
TRBV6-6,CASSLADNDSNQPQHF
TRBV27,CASSLRDRGGSGTQYF
TRBV18,CASSQDREGEQYF
TRBV2,CASSEVGQGEKLFF
TRBV10-3,CAISAGDSGNTIYF
TRBV2,CASRRRDEKLFF
TRBV19,CASSITHYYEQYF
TRBV5-6,CASSPGQGWNEQFF
TRBV28,CASSLGGGGPNYGYTF
TRBV30,CACPGQGGSYGYTF